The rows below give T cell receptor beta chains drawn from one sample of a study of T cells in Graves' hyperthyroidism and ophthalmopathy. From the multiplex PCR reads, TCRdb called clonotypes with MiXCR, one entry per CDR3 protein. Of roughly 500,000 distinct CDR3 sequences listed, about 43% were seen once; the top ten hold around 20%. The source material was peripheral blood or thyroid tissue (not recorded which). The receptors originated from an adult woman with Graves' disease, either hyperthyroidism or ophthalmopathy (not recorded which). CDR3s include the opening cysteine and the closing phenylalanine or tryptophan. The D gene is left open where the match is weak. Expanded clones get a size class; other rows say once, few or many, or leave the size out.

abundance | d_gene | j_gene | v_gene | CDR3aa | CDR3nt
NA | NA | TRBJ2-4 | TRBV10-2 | CASSESRSAIQYF | TGCGCCAGCAGTGAATCTAGATCGGCCATTCAGTACTTC
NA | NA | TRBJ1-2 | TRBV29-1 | CSLRDGYYGYTF | TGCAGTCTCCGAGACGGCTACTATGGCTACACCTTC
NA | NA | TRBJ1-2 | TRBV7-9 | CACSTANYGYTF | TGTGCCTGTAGCACGGCTAACTATGGCTACACCTTC
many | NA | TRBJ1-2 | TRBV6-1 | CASSEGGSGYTF | TGTGCCAGCAGTGAAGGAGGGAGTGGCTACACCTTC
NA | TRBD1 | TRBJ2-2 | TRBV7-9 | CAGSRYRGRRGGELFF | TGTGCCGGCAGCCGCTACAGGGGGAGGCGCGGCGGGGAGCTGTTTTTT
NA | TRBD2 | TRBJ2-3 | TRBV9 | CASSPRTSGEETTQYF | TGTGCCAGCAGCCCCCGGACTAGCGGGGAAGAGACTACGCAGTATTTT
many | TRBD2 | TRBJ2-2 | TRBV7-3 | CASSRLLAGENTGELFF | TGTGCCAGCAGCCGTCTACTAGCGGGGGAGAACACCGGGGAGCTGTTTTTT
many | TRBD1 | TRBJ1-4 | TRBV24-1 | CATSVAPPRQGKNEKLFF | TGTGCCACCAGTGTCGCTCCCCCCCGACAGGGGAAAAATGAAAAACTGTTTTTT
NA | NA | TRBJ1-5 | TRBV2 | CASTAGALREQPQHF | TGTGCCAGCACGGCAGGGGCGTTACGGGAGCAGCCCCAGCATTTT
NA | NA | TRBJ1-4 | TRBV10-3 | CAISEGRGEKLFF | TGTGCCATCAGTGAAGGCAGGGGTGAAAAACTGTTTTTT
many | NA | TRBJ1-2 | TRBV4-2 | CASSQETGTGYTF | TGTGCCAGCAGCCAAGAAACAGGGACCGGCTACACCTTC
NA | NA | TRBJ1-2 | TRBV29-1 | CSLWDTNYGYTF | TGCAGCTTGTGGGATACTAACTATGGCTACACCTTC
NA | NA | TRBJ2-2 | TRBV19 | CASSDPGQRWGELFF | TGTGCCAGTAGTGACCCTGGACAGAGATGGGGGGAGCTGTTTTTT
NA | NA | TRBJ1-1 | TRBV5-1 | CASSLGQTGTEAFF | TGCGCCAGCAGCTTGGGACAGACTGGCACTGAAGCTTTCTTT
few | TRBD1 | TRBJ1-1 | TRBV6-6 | CASSEPGQGNTEAFF | TGTGCCAGCAGTGAACCGGGACAGGGAAACACTGAAGCTTTCTTT
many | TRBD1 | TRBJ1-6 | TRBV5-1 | CARVTGQDNSPLHF | TGCGCCAGAGTGACGGGACAGGATAATTCACCCCTCCACTTT
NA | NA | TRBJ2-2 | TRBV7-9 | CASSLARWTPTNTGELFF | TGTGCCAGCAGCTTAGCGCGTTGGACACCTACGAACACCGGGGAGCTGTTTTTT
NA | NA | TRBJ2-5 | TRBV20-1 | CRLGTETQYF | TGCAGGCTCGGGACGGAGACCCAGTACTTC
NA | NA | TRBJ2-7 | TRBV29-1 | CSGPRQASYEQYF | TGCAGCGGTCCTCGGCAGGCCTCCTACGAGCAGTACTTC
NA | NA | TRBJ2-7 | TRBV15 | CATSQHRAYEQYF | TGTGCCACCAGCCAGCACAGGGCCTACGAGCAGTACTTC
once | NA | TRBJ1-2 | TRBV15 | CATNPVYGYTF | TGTGCCACCAACCCCGTCTATGGCTACACCTTC
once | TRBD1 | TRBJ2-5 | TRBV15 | CATSRGGTGAGETQYF | TGTGCCACCAGCAGAGGAGGGACAGGGGCGGGAGAGACCCAGTACTTC
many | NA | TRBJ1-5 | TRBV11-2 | CASSPQGVEQPQHF | TGTGCCAGCAGCCCACAGGGTGTGGAACAGCCCCAGCATTTT
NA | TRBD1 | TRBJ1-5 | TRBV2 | CASREGQGGNQPQHF | TGTGCCAGCAGGGAGGGACAGGGAGGGAATCAGCCCCAGCATTTT
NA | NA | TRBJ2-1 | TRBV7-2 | CASSGGGQFF | TGTGCCAGCAGCGGGGGAGGGCAGTTCTTC
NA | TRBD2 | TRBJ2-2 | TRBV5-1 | CASSDPGAGTGELFF | TGCGCCAGCAGCGACCCGGGAGCGGGGACCGGGGAGCTGTTTTTT
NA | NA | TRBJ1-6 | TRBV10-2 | CASSEEGVYNSPLHF | TGCGCCAGCAGTGAGGAGGGAGTTTATAATTCACCCCTCCACTTT
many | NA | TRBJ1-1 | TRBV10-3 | CAISDQAWKEGRGTEAFF | TGTGCCATCAGTGACCAAGCCTGGAAGGAGGGGCGGGGAACTGAAGCTTTCTTT
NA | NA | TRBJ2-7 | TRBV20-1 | CSARSSWQGFGDEQYF | TGCAGTGCTAGGTCTTCGTGGCAGGGGTTTGGGGACGAGCAGTACTTC